The present entry profiles one TCR beta chain with its context. Sequencing used immunoSEQ multiplex PCR; TCRdb keeps in-frame clones, though not all of them. The sample yields 90,000 to 150,000 clones, around 88% seen once. The data were obtained in a study of control samples from healthy donors and cancer patients. This CDR3 has 11 amino acids. Per germline, CDR1 LNHDA and CDR2 SQIVND (reference sequence). Trimming took off 4 bases at V and 6 bases at J, with 6 bases between the two ends. The J gene is TRBJ1-2, the V gene TRBV19; no clear D gene. The material sequenced was blood. The receptor's source is a middle-aged man in good health. Here the CDR3 DNA reads TGTGCCAGTAGTAAGGGCGATGGCTACACCTTC. It yields the protein CASSKGDGYTF.